The 27 T cell receptor beta chains listed next were all sequenced from one sample in a study of technical replicates of blood from a few donors. Assay used: immunoSEQ multiplex PCR; TCRdb lists only in-frame clones, some missing. Of approximately 97,000 clones in the sample, roughly 96% were seen once. The specimen was T cells isolated from PBMCs. The source is a human donor in good health.

The rearrangement joins TRBV11-3 to TRBJ2-7; D not certain. Trimming left V 1 base short and J 3 bases short, with 7 bases between. Per germline, CDR1 SGHNT and CDR2 YENEEA. This CDR3 comprises 13 residues. The CDR3 region is CASSLGANYEQYF. CDR3 DNA: TGTGCCAGCAGCTTAGGGGCAAACTACGAGCAGTACTTC.

The gene calls are TRBV6-5 and TRBJ1-2, with 7 bases lining up with TRBD1. The junction had 4 bases not matched to a gene; V was cut back by 10 bases and J by 5 bases. The CDR3 is 11 residues long. Germline V gene sequence: CDR1 MNHEY, CDR2 SVGAGI. Here the CDR3 reads CATRTGYGYTF. In nucleotides, the CDR3 is TGTGCCACAAGGACAGGTTATGGCTACACCTTC.

The chain recombines TRBV2 with TRBJ2-5, with TRBD2 as a possible D gene (5 bases). The germline V and J ends were trimmed by 2 bases and 4 bases, with 14 bases remaining between them. The CDR3 has 15 amino acids. Germline V CDR1 and CDR2: SNHLY, FYNNEI. This CDR3 is CASSERVSEGETQYF. CDR3 DNA sequence: TGTGCCAGCAGTGAAAGAGTTAGTGAGGGAGAGACCCAGTACTTC. Based on the CDR3 plus reference TRBV2 and TRBJ2-5, the full variable domain is EPEVTQTPSHQVTQMGQEVILRCVPISNHLYFYWYRQILGQKVEFLVSFYNNEISEKSEIFDDQFSVERPDGSNFTLKIRSTKLEDSAMYFCASSERVSEGETQYFGPGTRLLVL.

This rearrangement joins TRBV27 to TRBJ1-5, with TRBD1 as a possible D gene (5 bases). This CDR3 has 15 residues. Trimming removed 6 bases from V and 1 base from J, with 13 bases in between. The germline CDR1 and CDR2 sequences are MNHEY and SMNVEV (reference sequence). The CDR3 DNA sequence: TGTGCCAGCAGGCCCGATGGGGGGAGCAATCAGCCCCAGCATTTT. Translating gives CASRPDGGSNQPQHF.

The chain has TRBV5-1 and TRBJ2-2, with D perhaps matching TRBD1 (7 bases). The CDR3 sequence is 15 residues long. The ends were cut back, 2 bases at V and 1 base at J, with 9 bases in the middle. The germline V gene has CDR1 SGHRS and CDR2 YFSETQ. For the CDR3, the DNA is TGCGCCAGCAGCTTCAGGGGGGAGAACACCGGGGAGCTGTTTTTT. This encodes CASSFRGENTGELFF.

The chain couples TRBV18 to TRBJ1-5; D is perhaps TRBD1 (5 bases). Trimming cost V 3 bases and J 0 bases, with 12 bases left between them. Germline assignment: CDR1 KGHSH and CDR2 LQKENI. The CDR3 is 16 residues long. The CDR3 coding sequence is TGTGCCAGCTCACCGGAGGGACGGTATAGCAATCAGCCCCAGCATTTT. Its translation: CASSPEGRYSNQPQHF.

The chain uses TRBV4-3 and TRBJ2-2, with TRBD2 matching over 12 bases. With V trimmed by 1 base and J by 1 base, 1 base remained unmatched. CDR1 is LGHNA, CDR2 YSLEER, per germline. The CDR3 totals 17 residues. The CDR3 DNA sequence: TGCGCCAGCAGCCAAGTACTAGCGGGAGGGAACACCGGGGAGCTGTTTTTT. As protein: CASSQVLAGGNTGELFF.

V is TRBV1 and J is TRBJ2-1; no DNA check was done on the table's D call, TRBD2. TRBV1 counts as a pseudogene. The CDR3 is made up of 18 amino acids. CDR3: CTSTTHGLRRISYNEQFF. In nucleotides, the CDR3 is TGCACCAGCACTACGCATGGCTTGCGGAGGATCTCCTACAATGAGCAGTTCTTC.

J is TRBJ2-2 and V is TRBV11-3, with D unresolved. Deletions cut 2 bases from V and 3 bases from J, with 13 bases between. Germline assignment: CDR1 SGHNT and CDR2 YENEEA. This CDR3 has 16 amino acids. The CDR3, as DNA: TGTGCCAGCAGCTTAATGGTTGGGCCGGACACCGGGGAGCTGTTTTTT. This encodes CASSLMVGPDTGELFF.

The chain uses TRBV9 and TRBJ2-2; no clear D gene. This CDR3 is 12 amino acids long. CDR1 and CDR2 from the germline V gene are SGDLS and YYNGEE. V dropped 4 bases and J dropped 6 bases, with 7 bases sitting between them. In nucleotides, the CDR3 is TGTGCCAGCAGCAGCACCCCCGGGGAGCTGTTTTTT. It codes for CASSSTPGELFF.

This chain joins TRBV5-1 and TRBJ2-1; 11 positions agree with TRBD2. Germline V CDR1 and CDR2: SGHRS, YFSETQ. V shed 4 bases, J shed 7 bases, and the junction held 10 bases outside the gene matches. The CDR3 covers 16 residues. The CDR3 protein is CASSPLTSGSQNEQFF. The DNA of the CDR3 is TGCGCCAGCAGCCCCCTCACTAGCGGGAGTCAAAATGAGCAGTTCTTC.

The rearrangement links TRBV6-5 to TRBJ1-2; 9 bases line up with TRBD1. The CDR3 is made up of 15 amino acids. The ends lost 2 bases at V and 7 bases at J; junction bases unmatched: 8. CDR1 and CDR2 from the germline V gene are MNHEY and SVGAGI. The CDR3 coding sequence is TGTGCCAGCAGTTACAATAGAGGGACAGGGAGTGGCTACACCTTC. Protein product: CASSYNRGTGSGYTF.

This clone was detected a few times. The chain has TRBV9 and TRBJ1-1; 7 bases are a match to TRBD1. From germline, CDR1 is SGDLS and CDR2 YYNGEE. The CDR3 contains 15 residues. Trimming at V came to 4 bases and at J to 3 bases, leaving 9 bases not matched to a gene. CDR3 nucleotide sequence: TGTGCCAGCAGCTGGACAGGCAATCGGGACACTGAAGCTTTCTTT. This gives the protein CASSWTGNRDTEAFF.

This chain links TRBV7-3 with TRBJ2-1; D remains ambiguous. Trimming cost V 2 bases and J 4 bases, with 12 bases left between them. In germline, CDR1 is SGHTA, CDR2 FQGTGA. The length of the CDR3 is 15 residues. The CDR3, as DNA: TGTGCCAGCAGCTTATATGCAGGAACATACAATGAGCAGTTCTTC. It codes for CASSLYAGTYNEQFF.

The chain uses TRBV7-8 and TRBJ1-5; D call uncertain. Germline assignment: CDR1 SGHVS and CDR2 FQNEAQ. The V and J ends lost 3 bases and 4 bases respectively, with 7 bases between them. The CDR3 sequence is 13 residues long. The CDR3 DNA is TGTGCCAGCAGCTTGAACAGTAATCAGCCCCAGCATTTT. Translation: CASSLNSNQPQHF. The entire variable domain, with the rest obtained from reference TRBV7-8 and TRBJ1-5, is as follows: GAGVSQSPRYKVAKRGQDVALRCDPISGHVSLFWYQQALGQGPEFLTYFQNEAQLDKSGLPSDRFFAERPEGSVSTLKIQRTQQEDSAVYLCASSLNSNQPQHFGDGTRLSIL.

About this clone itself: One end of the junction fails to match germline, which may point to a read error. The rearrangement joins TRBV7-9 to TRBJ2-5; D remains unclear. The CDR3 is made up of 11 amino acids. CDR1 is SEHNR and CDR2 is FQNEAQ in the germline V gene (reference sequence). The CDR3 is CASSPQKTQYF. As DNA, the CDR3 is TGTGCCAGCAGCCCCCAAAAGACCCAGTACTTC.

The chain carries TRBV9 and TRBJ1-1; 9 bases line up with TRBD1. After removal of 0 bases from V and 9 bases from J, the junction contained 3 bases not matched to a gene. CDR3 size: 13 residues. Germline CDR1 is SGDLS and CDR2 is YYNGEE. CDR3 in DNA: TGTGCCAGCAGCGTAGAACAGGGGGCTAAAGCTTTCTTT. Encoded protein: CASSVEQGAKAFF. Together with reference TRBV9 and TRBJ1-1, the CDR3 gives the full variable domain: DSGVTQTPKHLITATGQRVTLRCSPRSGDLSVYWYQQSLDQGLQFLIQYYNGEERAKGNILERFSAQQFPDLHSELNLSSLELGDSALYFCASSVEQGAKAFFGQGTRLTVV.

The gene calls are TRBV28 and TRBJ2-2; D is ambiguous. Trimming shortened V by 4 bases and J by 3 bases, and 6 bases separated the two germline ends. The germline CDR1 and CDR2 sequences are MDHEN and SYDVKM. The length of the CDR3 is 13 residues. The CDR3 protein is CASSSEYTGELFF. CDR3 nucleotides: TGTGCCAGCAGTTCTGAGTACACCGGGGAGCTGTTTTTT.

This sequence joins TRBV6-6 and TRBJ1-3, with a weak D call TRBD1 (6 bases). Germline lookup yields CDR1 MNHNY and CDR2 SVGAGI (reference sequence). V lost 2 bases to trimming and J lost 1 base, with 12 bases between them. The CDR3 is 16 residues long. CDR3 sequence reads: CASSYNRAVSGNTIYF. The CDR3 DNA reads as TGTGCCAGCAGTTACAACAGGGCCGTATCTGGAAACACCATATATTTT.

V gene TRBV7-6 combines with J gene TRBJ2-7; D remains ambiguous. The CDR3 totals 13 residues. The ends were cut back, 2 bases at V and 5 bases at J, with 10 bases in the middle. CDR1 and CDR2 (germline): SGHVS, FNYEAQ. This CDR3 reads CASSLRLADEQYF. In DNA form, the CDR3 reads TGTGCCAGCAGCTTAAGGTTAGCCGACGAGCAGTACTTC. Combining the CDR3 with reference TRBV7-6 and TRBJ2-7 gives the whole variable domain GAGVSQSPRYKVTKRGQDVALRCDPISGHVSLYWYRQALGQGPEFLTYFNYEAQQDKSGLPNDRFSAERPEGSISTLTIQRTEQRDSAMYRCASSLRLADEQYFGPGTRLTVT.

This clone was seen once. DNA of the CDR3: TGTGCCAGCAGTTATGTGGCCAGTCCCTACGAGCAGTACTTC. Translated, it gives CASSYVASPYEQYF. The rearrangement uses TRBV28 and TRBJ2-7, with D uncertain. Trimming stripped 4 bases from V and 2 bases from J, with 12 bases between. Per germline, CDR1 MDHEN and CDR2 SYDVKM. The CDR3 runs 14 residues.

The chain uses TRBV7-6 and TRBJ2-5; no definite D call. Trimming shortened V by 5 bases and J by 3 bases, and 13 bases separated the two germline ends. This CDR3 comprises 14 residues. The germline V gene encodes CDR1 SGHVS and CDR2 FNYEAQ. CDR3 in amino acids: CASSRWAEEETQYF. CDR3 DNA: TGTGCCAGCAGCCGCTGGGCAGAAGAAGAGACCCAGTACTTC.

The V gene is TRBV5-4, the J gene TRBJ1-1, with D perhaps matching TRBD1 (6 bases). Germline V gives CDR1 SGHNT, CDR2 YYREEE (reference sequence). The CDR3 is 15 amino acids. Between the trimmed V and J ends, which lost 0 bases and 4 bases, there was a span of 13 bases. The CDR3 region is CASSLDRDISTEAFF. CDR3 nucleotides: TGTGCCAGCAGCTTGGACCGGGACATAAGCACTGAAGCTTTCTTT.

The chain employs TRBV10-1 and TRBJ2-7; 7 nucleotides agree with TRBD1. Trimming took 5 bases from V and 4 from J; bases not matched to a gene: 8. This CDR3 is 14 amino acids long. CDR1 is WNHNN, CDR2 SYGVQD, per germline (reference sequence). CDR3 in DNA: TGCGCCAGCAGTCCCGGGACAGCTGGTTACGAGCAGTACTTC. This translates into CASSPGTAGYEQYF.

The J gene is TRBJ1-1, the V gene TRBV7-9; 7 nucleotides line up with TRBD1. The V and J ends lost 5 bases and 4 bases, in that order; junction bases with no gene match: 13. This CDR3 spans 16 amino acids. From germline, CDR1 is SEHNR and CDR2 FQNEAQ (reference sequence). CDR3 DNA sequence: TGTGCCAGCAGCGCCGTCCCGACAGGGTGGGCCACTGAAGCTTTCTTT. It codes for CASSAVPTGWATEAFF.

The chain couples TRBV5-6 to TRBJ2-2, with D perhaps matching TRBD2 (5 bases). Trimming removed 0 bases at V and 3 bases at J, with 12 bases between. The CDR3 length is 16 residues. The V gene's germline CDR1 is SGHDT and CDR2 YYEEEE. CDR3 residues: CASSLELVEDTGELFF. CDR3 DNA: TGTGCCAGCAGCTTGGAGCTAGTGGAGGACACCGGGGAGCTGTTTTTT.

Sample share makes this clone medium-sized. This rearrangement joins TRBV6-5 to TRBJ2-7; 7 bases are shared with TRBD2. Trimming removed 6 bases from V and 3 bases from J; junction bases left unmatched: 5. The CDR3 runs 13 residues. Per germline, CDR1 MNHEY and CDR2 SVGAGI. The CDR3 DNA reads TGTGCCAGCAGGGGGGGGGATAACTACGAGCAGTACTTC. Residues: CASRGGDNYEQYF.